This T cell receptor beta chain was sequenced for a study of cytomegalovirus exposure and HLA in healthy donors. General study results and limits: Donors were assumed by presence/absence analyses to have roughly uniform sequencing depth.

The primer mix had 60 Vbeta and 13 Jbeta primers. Sequenced by immunoSEQ multiplex PCR; TCRdb stores in-frame clones only, minus some. The sample records under 250,000 clones, approximately 84% being singletons. In the case of this clone: Its specificity is unknown.

The CDR3 spans 16 residues. V was clipped by 0 bases and J by 5 bases, with 13 bases between them. Germline V gives CDR1 MNHEY, CDR2 SVGAGI. The rearrangement joins TRBV6-5 to TRBJ2-2; no firm D call. The TCR comes from a girl aged 2 to 10 in good health and CMV-seronegative. Input material: PBMCs. CDR3 sequence reads: CASSYSKQVRTGELFF. As DNA, the CDR3 is TGTGCCAGCAGTTACTCGAAGCAGGTTCGGACCGGGGAGCTGTTTTTT.